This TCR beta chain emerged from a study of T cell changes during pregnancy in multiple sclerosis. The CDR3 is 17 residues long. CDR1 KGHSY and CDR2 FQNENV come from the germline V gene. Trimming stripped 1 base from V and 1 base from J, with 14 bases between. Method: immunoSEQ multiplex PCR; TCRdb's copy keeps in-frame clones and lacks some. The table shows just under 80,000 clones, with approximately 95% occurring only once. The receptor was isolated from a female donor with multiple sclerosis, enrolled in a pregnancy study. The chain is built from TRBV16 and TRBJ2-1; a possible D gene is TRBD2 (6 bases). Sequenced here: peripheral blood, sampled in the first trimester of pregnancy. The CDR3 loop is CASSQWESGSSYNEQFF. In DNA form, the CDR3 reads TGTGCCAGCAGCCAATGGGAGTCCGGGAGTTCCTACAATGAGCAGTTCTTC.